Described below is a single T cell receptor (beta chain) sequence and its context. No antigen is known for it. Sequence at one end of the junction differs from germline and may be a read error. The data stem from a study of CD4+ T cells in melanoma. Regarding the study as a whole: Diverse differentiation states were reported for melanoma neoantigen-specific CD4+ T cells. A reported correlation linked neoantigen-specific CD4+ T cells to CD8+, macrophage and B cell function.

Produced via immunoSEQ multiplex PCR; TCRdb's table is partial and in-frame only. The sample contains 52,000 or so clones, about 70% of which appear only once. The CDR3 covers 15 residues. Germline V gene sequence: CDR1 SGHTA, CDR2 FQGNSA. The clonotype was recovered from a human donor with melanoma. Specimen: tumor tissue. The chain links TRBV7-2 to TRBJ2-3, with D perhaps matching TRBD1 (5 bases). CDR3 bases: TGCGCCAGCAGCTTAGGGGTCACAAGCACAGATACGCAGTATTTT. It is translated as CASSLGVTSTDTQYF.